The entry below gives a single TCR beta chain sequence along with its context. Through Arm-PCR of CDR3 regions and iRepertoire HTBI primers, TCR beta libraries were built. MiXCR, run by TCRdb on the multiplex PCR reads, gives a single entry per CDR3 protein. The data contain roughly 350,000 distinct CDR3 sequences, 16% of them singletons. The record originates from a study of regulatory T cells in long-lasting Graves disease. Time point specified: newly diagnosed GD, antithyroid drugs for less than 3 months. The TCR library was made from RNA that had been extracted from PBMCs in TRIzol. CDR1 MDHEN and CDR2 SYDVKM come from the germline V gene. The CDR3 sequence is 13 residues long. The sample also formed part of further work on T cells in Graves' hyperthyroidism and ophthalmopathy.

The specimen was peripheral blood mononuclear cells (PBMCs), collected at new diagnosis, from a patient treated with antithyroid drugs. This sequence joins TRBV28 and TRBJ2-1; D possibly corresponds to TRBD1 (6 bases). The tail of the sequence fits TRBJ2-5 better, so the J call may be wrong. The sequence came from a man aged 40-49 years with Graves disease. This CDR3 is CASRPTGQETQYF. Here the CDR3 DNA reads TGTGCCAGCAGACCTACAGGGCAAGAGACCCAGTACTTC.